The T cell receptor (beta chain) described here comes from a study of PD-1 blockade in classical Hodgkin lymphoma. Method: immunoSEQ multiplex PCR; TCRdb's copy keeps in-frame clones and lacks some. The profile shows tens of thousands of clones, around 74% of them singletons. Per germline, CDR1 LNHDA and CDR2 SQIVND (reference sequence). Trimming stripped 5 bases from V and 1 base from J, with 11 bases between. The CDR3 has 14 residues. Stated time point: cycle 4 day 1 (C4D1), after 5 to 7 weeks of nivolumab. Brentuximab vedotin exposure varied, and every patient relapsed after autologous stem cell transplantation.

The chain has TRBV19 and TRBJ1-1; TRBD1 is a possible D gene (5 bases). Source: peripheral blood mononuclear cells (PBMCs), taken before the fourth cycle of nivolumab. This sequence originates from a human donor with classical Hodgkin lymphoma. CDR3 sequence reads: CASSRVGTNTEAFF. CDR3 nucleotides: TGTGCCAGTAGTCGAGTCGGGACGAACACTGAAGCTTTCTTT. Looking up the rest from reference TRBV19 and TRBJ1-1 gives the full variable domain: DGGITQSPKYLFRKEGQNVTLSCEQNLNHDAMYWYRQDPGQGLRLIYYSQIVNDFQKGDIAEGYSVSREKKESFPLTVTSAQKNPTAFYLCASSRVGTNTEAFFGQGTRLTVV.